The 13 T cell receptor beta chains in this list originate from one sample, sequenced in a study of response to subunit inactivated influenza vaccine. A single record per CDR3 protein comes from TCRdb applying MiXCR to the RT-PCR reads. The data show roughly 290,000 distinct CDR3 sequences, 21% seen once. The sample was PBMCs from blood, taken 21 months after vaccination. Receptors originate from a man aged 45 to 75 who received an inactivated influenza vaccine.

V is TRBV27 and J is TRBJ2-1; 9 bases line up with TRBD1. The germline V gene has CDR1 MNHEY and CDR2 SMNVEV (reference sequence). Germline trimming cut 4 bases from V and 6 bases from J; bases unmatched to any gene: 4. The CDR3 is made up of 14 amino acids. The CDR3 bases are TGTGCCAGCAGTTCAACAGGGGGCCGCAATGAGCAGTTCTTC. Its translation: CASSSTGGRNEQFF.

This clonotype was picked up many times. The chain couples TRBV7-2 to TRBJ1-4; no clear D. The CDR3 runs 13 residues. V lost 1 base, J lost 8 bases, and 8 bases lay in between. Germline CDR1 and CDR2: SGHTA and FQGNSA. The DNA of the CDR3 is TGTGCCAGCAGCTTAGAGCTGAACGAAAAACTGTTTTTT. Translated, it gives CASSLELNEKLFF.

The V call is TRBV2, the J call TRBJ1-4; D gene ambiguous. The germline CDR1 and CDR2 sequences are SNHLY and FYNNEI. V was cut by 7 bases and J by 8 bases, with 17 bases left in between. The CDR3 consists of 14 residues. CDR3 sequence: CASIMEGRGEKLFF. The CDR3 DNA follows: TGTGCCAGCATTATGGAAGGGAGAGGCGAAAAACTGTTTTTT.

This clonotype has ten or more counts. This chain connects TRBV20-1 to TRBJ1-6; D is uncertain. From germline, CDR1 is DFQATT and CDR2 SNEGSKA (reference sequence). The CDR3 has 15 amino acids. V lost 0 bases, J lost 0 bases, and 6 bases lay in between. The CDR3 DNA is TGCAGTGCTAGAGAGGAGAGCTCCTATAATTCACCCCTCCACTTT. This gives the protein CSAREESSYNSPLHF.

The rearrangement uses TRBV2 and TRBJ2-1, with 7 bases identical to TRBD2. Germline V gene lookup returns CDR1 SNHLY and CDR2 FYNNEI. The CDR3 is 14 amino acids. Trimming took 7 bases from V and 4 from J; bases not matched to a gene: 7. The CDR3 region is CASKAVSGYNEQFF. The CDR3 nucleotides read TGTGCCAGCAAGGCGGTTAGCGGGTACAATGAGCAGTTCTTC.

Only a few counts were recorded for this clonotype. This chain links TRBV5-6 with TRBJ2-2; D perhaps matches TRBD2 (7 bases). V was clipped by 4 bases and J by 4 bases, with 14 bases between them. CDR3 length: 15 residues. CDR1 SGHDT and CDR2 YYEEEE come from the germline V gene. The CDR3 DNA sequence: TGTGCCAGCAGCACTACAGGGAGGGGCACCGGGGAGCTGTTTTTT. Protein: CASSTTGRGTGELFF.

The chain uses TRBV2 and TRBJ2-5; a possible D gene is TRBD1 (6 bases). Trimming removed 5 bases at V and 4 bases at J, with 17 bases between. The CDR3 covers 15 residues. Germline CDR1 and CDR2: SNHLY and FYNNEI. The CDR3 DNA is TGTGCCAGCAGTCCCCGGACAGTCAATGTAGAGACCCAGTACTTC. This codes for CASSPRTVNVETQYF. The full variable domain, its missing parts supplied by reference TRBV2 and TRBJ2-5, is EPEVTQTPSHQVTQMGQEVILRCVPISNHLYFYWYRQILGQKVEFLVSFYNNEISEKSEIFDDQFSVERPDGSNFTLKIRSTKLEDSAMYFCASSPRTVNVETQYFGPGTRLLVL.

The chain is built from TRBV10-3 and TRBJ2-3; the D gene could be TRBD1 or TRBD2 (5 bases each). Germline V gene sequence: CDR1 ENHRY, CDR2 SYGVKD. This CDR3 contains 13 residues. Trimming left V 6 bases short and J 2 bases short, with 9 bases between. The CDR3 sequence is CAIRRDPTDTQYF. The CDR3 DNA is TGTGCCATCAGGAGGGACCCCACAGATACGCAGTATTTT.

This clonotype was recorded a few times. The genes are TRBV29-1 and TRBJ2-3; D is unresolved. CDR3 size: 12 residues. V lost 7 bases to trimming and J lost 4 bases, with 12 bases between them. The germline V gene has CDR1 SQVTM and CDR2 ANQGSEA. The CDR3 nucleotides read TGCAGCGCCACGGTGGGTTCAGATACGCAGTATTTT. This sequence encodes CSATVGSDTQYF.

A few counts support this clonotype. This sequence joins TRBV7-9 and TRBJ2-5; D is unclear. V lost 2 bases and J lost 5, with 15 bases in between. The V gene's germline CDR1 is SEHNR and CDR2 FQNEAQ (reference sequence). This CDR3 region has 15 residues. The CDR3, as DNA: TGTGCCAGCAGCTTAAAGGGCGGACGGATGGAGACCCAGTACTTC. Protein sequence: CASSLKGGRMETQYF.

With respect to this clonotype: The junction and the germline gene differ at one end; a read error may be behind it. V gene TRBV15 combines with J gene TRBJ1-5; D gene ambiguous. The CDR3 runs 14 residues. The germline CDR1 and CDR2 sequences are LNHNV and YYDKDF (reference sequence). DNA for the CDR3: TGTGTCACCAGCAGAGACGGAGAAAATCAGCCCCAGCATTTT. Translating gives CVTSRDGENQPQHF.

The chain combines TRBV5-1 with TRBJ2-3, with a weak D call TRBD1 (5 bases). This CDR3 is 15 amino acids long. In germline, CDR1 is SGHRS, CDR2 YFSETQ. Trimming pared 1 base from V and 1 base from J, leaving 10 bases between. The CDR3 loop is CASSLQGMGTDTQYF. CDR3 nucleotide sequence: TGCGCCAGCAGCTTGCAGGGCATGGGCACAGATACGCAGTATTTT.

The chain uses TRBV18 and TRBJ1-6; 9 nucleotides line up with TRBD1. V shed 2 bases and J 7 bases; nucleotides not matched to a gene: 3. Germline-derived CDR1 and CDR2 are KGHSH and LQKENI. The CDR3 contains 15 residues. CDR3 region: CASSPGDRENSPLHF. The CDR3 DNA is TGTGCCAGCTCACCAGGGGACAGGGAAAATTCACCCCTCCACTTT.